This entry is about one T cell receptor beta chain. This sample was included in a study of identical twins. The authors used template switching to add a universal primer site and gave cDNA unique molecular identifiers. TCRdb ran MiXCR on the 5' RACE reads and lists one entry per CDR3 protein. The sample includes 450,000 or so distinct CDR3 sequences, 12% to 15% of them seen just once. The V and J ends lost 10 bases and 5 bases respectively, with 18 bases between them. The CDR3 consists of 13 residues. The germline CDR1 and CDR2 sequences are SNHLY and FYNNEI. The same sample was also studied in work on yellow fever vaccine responses in identical twins. From that report: As reported, the vaccine T cell response of twins seemed partly convergent and partly personalized.

Sequencing was done on a sample of CD4+ T cells sorted from blood. This sequence originates from a woman aged 18-29 years in good health. J is TRBJ2-7 and V is TRBV2; either TRBD1 or TRBD2 may fit D (5 bases each). The CDR3 DNA reads TGTGCCACTTCCCGGGACGGTCCCGACGAGCAGTACTTC. Translated: CATSRDGPDEQYF.